This entry describes one T cell receptor (beta chain). The sample comes from a study of OX40 agonist ivuxolimab in advanced cancers. Generated by immunoSEQ multiplex PCR, the TCRdb table keeps only in-frame clones and is missing some. The sample has about 61,000 clones, about 86% seen once. The TCR originated in an adult with an advanced solid tumor such as melanoma, head and neck, liver or kidney cancer. Sequenced here: CD4+ or CD8+ T cells sorted from blood, sampled in a trial of the OX40 agonist ivuxolimab.

CDR3 in DNA: TGTGCCAGCAGCCACCCGGGACTAGCGAGGACCGGGGAGCTGTTTTTT. Its protein is CASSHPGLARTGELFF. The gene calls are TRBV14 and TRBJ2-2, with 10 positions matching TRBD2. Per the germline V gene, CDR1 is SGHDN and CDR2 is FVKESK. J gave up 5 bases and V 3 bases, and 6 bases lay outside the gene matches. The CDR3 extends over 16 amino acids.